Listed here is a single T cell receptor beta chain. The antigen is unknown. This CDR3 contains 13 residues. The V gene lost 6 bases and the J gene lost 3 bases, with 11 bases spanning the gap. Germline V CDR1 and CDR2: SGHTA, FQGNSA. The entry originates in a study of radiotherapy plus CTLA-4 blockade in lung cancer. As for the study in general: Objective responses arose in about 17% of patients, and approximately 30% experienced disease control.

Measured with immunoSEQ multiplex PCR; TCRdb has only the in-frame clones, and not every one. Of about 25,000 clones in the sample, about 76% were seen once. Study-wide results and limits: Together with interferon-beta, which increased in serum after radiation, early dynamic changes in blood T cell clones were reportedly the best predictors of response. Following radiotherapy plus ipilimumab, tumor-derived TCR clones expanded in the blood.

The receptor was isolated from a human donor with non-small cell lung cancer whose response to radiotherapy plus ipilimumab could not be evaluated. V usage is TRBV7-2 and J usage is TRBJ1-1; D call uncertain. Here the sequenced sample was peripheral blood, taken from a patient treated with radiotherapy plus ipilimumab. The CDR3 reads CASSKERYTEAFF. The CDR3 DNA is TGTGCCAGCAGTAAAGAGAGGTACACTGAAGCTTTCTTT.